This T cell receptor (beta chain) was recorded in a study of read filtering for tumor transcriptome and immune sequencing. Study context: DNase treatment preceded whole-transcriptome library preparation. Regarding the study as a whole: Without single-read clonotypes, shared clonotype proportions correlated more between IR-seq and RNA-seq.

This library used about 360 ng RNA and molecular barcoded adaptors spanning alpha/delta and beta/gamma chains. One entry per CDR3 protein results from TCRdb running MiXCR on the reads. Of over 50,000 distinct CDR3 sequences detected, approximately 19% appear once; the ten largest clones hold over 13%. V lost 7 bases and J lost 1, with 8 bases in between. Germline CDR1 is SQVTM and CDR2 is ANQGSEA. The CDR3 loop spans 12 amino acids. This clonotype came up many times. What it binds is not known. The chain carries TRBV29-1 and TRBJ1-5; D call uncertain. Sequences were obtained from a population of CD138-negative cells sorted from bone marrow. This sequence was found in a donor aged 40 or over with multiple myeloma. CDR3 DNA: TGCAGCGCCCGGGCGAGCAATCAGCCCCAGCATTTT. Its translation is CSARASNQPQHF.